These 15 T cell receptor beta chains were all obtained from the same sample, sequenced in a study of molecular identifiers for immune sequencing clone quantification. TCRdb reanalysed the PCR reads using MiXCR and keeps one entry per CDR3 protein. In the table there are some 680,000 distinct CDR3 sequences, roughly 25% of which are singletons. The source material was naive CD8+ T cells from blood, with Jurkat cell RNA spiked in. Specified subset: FACS-sorted CD8+CD4-CCR7+CD45RA+ naive T cells. These receptors were obtained from a human donor in good health. Some libraries in this study had Jurkat cell RNA spiked in.

Only a few counts were recorded for this clonotype. The J gene is TRBJ1-2, the V gene TRBV6-2 or TRBV6-3, with D perhaps matching TRBD1 (5 bases). The V and J ends lost 2 bases and 5 bases respectively, with 15 bases between them. Per germline, CDR1 MNHEY and CDR2 SVGEGT. This CDR3 spans 15 amino acids. CDR3 sequence: CASSYEQGFRYGYTF. The CDR3 DNA reads as TGTGCCAGCAGTTACGAGCAGGGATTCCGATATGGCTACACCTTC.

This clonotype was seen more than once but under ten times. The chain joins TRBV4-3 to TRBJ1-4, with D tentatively TRBD1 (5 bases). Germline lookup yields CDR1 LGHNA and CDR2 YSLEER. The V end was cut by 2 bases, the J end by 4 bases, with 8 bases between. The CDR3 runs 14 residues. The CDR3 DNA reads TGCGCCAGCAGCCAACGGGGGGGTAATGAAAAACTGTTTTTT. Amino acid sequence: CASSQRGGNEKLFF.

This clonotype was detected ten times or more. The chain is built from TRBV7-2 and TRBJ2-7, with D unclear. Germline-derived CDR1 and CDR2 are SGHTA and FQGNSA. V was clipped by 5 bases and J by 6 bases, with 14 bases between them. The CDR3 runs to 13 residues. CDR3 residues: CASSPSRASEQYF. The CDR3 coding sequence is TGTGCCAGCAGCCCTTCTCGGGCCTCCGAGCAGTACTTC. Looking up the rest from reference TRBV7-2 and TRBJ2-7 gives the full variable domain: GAGVSQSPSNKVTEKGKDVELRCDPISGHTALYWYRQSLGQGLEFLIYFQGNSAPDKSGLPSDRFSAERTGGSVSTLTIQRTQQEDSAVYLCASSPSRASEQYFGPGTRLTVT.

This clonotype was detected only a few times. This chain connects TRBV5-6 to TRBJ1-4, with D possibly TRBD1 on 5 matching bases. The CDR3 has 16 amino acids. The V end lost 4 bases, the J end lost 0 bases, and 13 bases lay between the germline ends. CDR1 and CDR2 from the germline V gene are SGHDT and YYEEEE. This CDR3 is CASSVSTTATNEKLFF. The DNA of the CDR3 is TGTGCCAGCAGCGTCTCAACGACAGCAACTAATGAAAAACTGTTTTTT. Complete variable domain (other parts from reference TRBV5-6 and TRBJ1-4): DAGVTQSPTHLIKTRGQQVTLRCSPKSGHDTVSWYQQALGQGPQFIFQYYEEEERQRGNFPDRFSGHQFPNYSSELNVNALLLGDSALYLCASSVSTTATNEKLFFGSGTQLSVL.

This clonotype was counted at least ten times. The chain joins TRBV5-1 to TRBJ2-5; 8 nucleotides match TRBD1. Germline lookup yields CDR1 SGHRS and CDR2 YFSETQ. This CDR3 is 16 amino acids long. The V segment lost 4 bases and the J segment 0 bases; nucleotides outside the gene matches: 8. The CDR3 DNA reads TGCGCCAGCAGCCCAGGGACAGGACCGTACCAAGAGACCCAGTACTTC. It is translated as CASSPGTGPYQETQYF.

This clonotype has a count of ten or more. This chain links TRBV27 with TRBJ2-7; 8 bases map to TRBD2. Germline lookup yields CDR1 MNHEY and CDR2 SMNVEV (reference sequence). J was trimmed by 2 bases and V by 9 bases; bases with no gene match: 6. The CDR3 contains 13 residues. The CDR3 here is CARISGTAYEQYF. In DNA form, the CDR3 reads TGTGCCAGGATTAGCGGGACTGCCTACGAGCAGTACTTC.

Concerning this clonotype: A much larger clone differs from this one at a single base, so this may be a read error. This chain uses TRBV14 with TRBJ1-4; D gene uncertain. Germline V gene sequence: CDR1 SGHDN, CDR2 FVKESK. The ends were cut back, 0 bases at V and 3 bases at J, with 11 bases in the middle. The CDR3 is 16 residues long. In DNA, the CDR3 is TGTGCCAGCAGCCAAGAACTCCCCGTGGCTAATGAAAAACTGTTTTTT. Its translation is CASSQELPVANEKLFF. Using reference TRBV14 and TRBJ1-4 for the parts outside the CDR3, the full variable domain is EAGVTQFPSHSVIEKGQTVTLRCDPISGHDNLYWYRRVMGKEIKFLLHFVKESKQDESGMPNNRFLAERTGGTYSTLKVQPAELEDSGVYFCASSQELPVANEKLFFGSGTQLSVL.

This clonotype was detected a few times. The V gene is TRBV6-6, the J gene TRBJ1-6, with 8 bases fitting TRBD1. V was pared by 6 bases and J by 2 bases, with 6 bases of the junction left unmatched. The CDR3 runs 16 residues. Germline V CDR1 and CDR2: MNHNY, SVGAGI (reference sequence). The CDR3 loop reads CASSSDRAAYNSPLHF. As DNA, the CDR3 is TGTGCCAGCAGCTCGGACAGGGCGGCCTATAATTCACCCCTCCACTTT.

On this clonotype itself: The final CDR3 position lacks the conserved phenylalanine or tryptophan, pointing to a likely read error. This chain links TRBV4-3 with TRBJ2-1; 10 bases fit TRBD2. J was trimmed by 8 bases and V by 1 base; bases with no gene match: 5. CDR1 and CDR2 (germline): LGHNA, YSLEER. CDR3 length: 15 amino acids. The CDR3 sequence is CASSQGLAGVYEQFL. The CDR3 coding sequence is TGCGCCAGCAGCCAAGGCCTAGCGGGGGTATATGAGCAGTTCCTC.

This clonotype was seen ten or more times. The chain couples TRBV15 to TRBJ1-1; 9 bases are shared with TRBD1. Germline V lookup: CDR1 LNHNV, CDR2 YYDKDF (reference sequence). V shed 1 base and J 5 bases; nucleotides not matched to a gene: 2. The CDR3 contains 14 residues. This chain's CDR3 is CATSRGTGETEAFF. The CDR3 coding sequence is TGTGCCACCAGCAGAGGGACAGGGGAAACTGAAGCTTTCTTT.

The rearrangement joins TRBV4-3 to TRBJ1-1; D perhaps matches TRBD1 (5 bases). There are 16 residues in the CDR3. Trimming took 4 bases from V and 0 from J, leaving 15 bases between them. The V gene's germline CDR1 is LGHNA and CDR2 YSLEER. CDR3 residues: CASSRGTAGLNTEAFF. The CDR3 DNA sequence: TGCGCCAGCAGCCGAGGGACGGCAGGATTGAACACTGAAGCTTTCTTT.

J is TRBJ2-7 and V is TRBV28; TRBD2 matches 10 bases. The CDR3 covers 16 residues. J lost 1 base, V lost 6 bases, and 9 bases had no gene match. Germline CDR1 is MDHEN and CDR2 is SYDVKM. The CDR3 DNA reads as TGTGCCAGCAGAGAACCAGGGACTAGCGTATCCTACGAGCAGTACTTC. Protein: CASREPGTSVSYEQYF.

This clonotype was detected once. A clone one base away is much larger, so this may be a read error. The DNA for the CDR3 is TGTGCCAGCTTACCTCGGACGCCATCAGCAACTAATGAAAAACTGTTTTTT. Translating it yields CASLPRTPSATNEKLFF. The chain combines TRBV18 with TRBJ1-4; D unclear. Trimming stripped 7 bases from V and 0 bases from J, with 18 bases between. This CDR3 is 17 amino acids long. Germline CDR1 KGHSH, CDR2 LQKENI.

Only a few counts were recorded for this clonotype. The rearrangement uses TRBV27 and TRBJ1-1; no reliable D call. Trimming took 2 bases from V and 2 from J, leaving 15 bases between them. From germline, CDR1 is MNHEY and CDR2 SMNVEV (reference sequence). The CDR3 consists of 16 residues. The CDR3 region is CASSLNLRSANTEAFF. CDR3 sequence (DNA): TGTGCCAGCAGTTTAAACCTGCGCAGCGCTAACACTGAAGCTTTCTTT.

The rearrangement uses TRBV20-1 and TRBJ2-1; TRBD2 matches 7 bases. In germline, CDR1 is DFQATT, CDR2 SNEGSKA (reference sequence). After removal of 6 bases from V and 0 bases from J, the junction contained 5 bases not matched to a gene. The length of the CDR3 is 14 residues. This CDR3 reads CSAGGGSSYNEQFF. Here the CDR3 DNA reads TGCAGTGCCGGGGGAGGGAGCTCCTACAATGAGCAGTTCTTC.